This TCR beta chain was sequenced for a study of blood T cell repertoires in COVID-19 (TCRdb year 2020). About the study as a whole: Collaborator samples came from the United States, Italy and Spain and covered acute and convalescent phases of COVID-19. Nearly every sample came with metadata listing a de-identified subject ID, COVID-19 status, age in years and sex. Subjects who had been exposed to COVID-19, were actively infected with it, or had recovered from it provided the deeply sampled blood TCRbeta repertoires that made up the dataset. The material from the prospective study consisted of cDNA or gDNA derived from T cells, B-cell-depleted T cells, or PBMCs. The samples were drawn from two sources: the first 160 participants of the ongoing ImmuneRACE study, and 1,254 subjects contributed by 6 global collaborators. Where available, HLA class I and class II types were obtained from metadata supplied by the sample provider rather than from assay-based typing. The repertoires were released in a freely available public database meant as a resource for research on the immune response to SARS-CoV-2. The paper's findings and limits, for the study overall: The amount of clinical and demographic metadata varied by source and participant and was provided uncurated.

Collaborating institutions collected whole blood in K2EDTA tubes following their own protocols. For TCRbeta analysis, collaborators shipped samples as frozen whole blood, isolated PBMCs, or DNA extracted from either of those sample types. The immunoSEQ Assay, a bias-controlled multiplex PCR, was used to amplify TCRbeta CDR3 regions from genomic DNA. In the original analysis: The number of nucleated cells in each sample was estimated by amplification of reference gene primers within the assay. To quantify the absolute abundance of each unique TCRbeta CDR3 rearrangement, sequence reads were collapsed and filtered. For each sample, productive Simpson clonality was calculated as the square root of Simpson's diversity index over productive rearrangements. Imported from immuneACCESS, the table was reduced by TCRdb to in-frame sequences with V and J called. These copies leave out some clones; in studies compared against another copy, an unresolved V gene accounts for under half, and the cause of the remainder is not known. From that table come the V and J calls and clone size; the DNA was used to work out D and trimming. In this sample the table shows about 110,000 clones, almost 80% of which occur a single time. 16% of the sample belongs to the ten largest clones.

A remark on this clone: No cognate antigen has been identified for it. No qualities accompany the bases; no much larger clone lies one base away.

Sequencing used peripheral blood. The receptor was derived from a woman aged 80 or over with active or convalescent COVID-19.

The CDR3 loop reads CAISESRTSGLYNEQFF. The sequenced DNA: TGTGCCATCAGTGAGTCCCGGACTAGCGGACTCTACAATGAGCAGTTCTTC. Rearrangement joined TRBV10-3 to TRBJ2-1, and TRBD2 matches 10 of the central bases. The germline V gene gives CDR1 as ENHRY and CDR2 as SYGVKD. The CDR3 numbers 17 residues from cysteine through phenylalanine. Solely the CDR3 DNA is kept, with 51 bases framed from the first base. Trimming removed 0 bases from V and 3 bases from J; the gene matches leave 5 bases unexplained.